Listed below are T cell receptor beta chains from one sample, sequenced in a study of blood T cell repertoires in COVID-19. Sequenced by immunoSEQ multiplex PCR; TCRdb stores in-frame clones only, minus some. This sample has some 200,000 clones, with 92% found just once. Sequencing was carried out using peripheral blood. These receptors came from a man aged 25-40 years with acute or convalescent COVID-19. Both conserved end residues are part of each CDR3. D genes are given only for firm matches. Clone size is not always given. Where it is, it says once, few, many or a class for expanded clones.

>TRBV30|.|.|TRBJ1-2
TGTGCCTGGAGGGTGACATCTGGCTACACCTTC
CAWRVTSGYTF
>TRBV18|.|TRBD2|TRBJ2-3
TGTGCCAGCTCACCACCTCAGCGGGAGGGCCCAATCACAGATACGCAGTATTTT
CASSPPQREGPITDTQYF
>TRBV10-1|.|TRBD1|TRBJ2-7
TGCGCCAGCAGTGATCAGGGGACAGGTCACTACGAGCAGTACTTC
CASSDQGTGHYEQYF
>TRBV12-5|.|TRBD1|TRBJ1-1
TGTGCTAGTGGTTTCAGGGACAGGGGGAACACTGAAGCTTTCTTT
CASGFRDRGNTEAFF
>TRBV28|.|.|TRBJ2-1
TGTGCCAGCGAGCCTGCTCACTACAATGAGCAGTTCTTC
CASEPAHYNEQFF
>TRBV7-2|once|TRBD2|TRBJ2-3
TGTGCCAACTCACGGGACTACTCTAGCACAGATACGCAGTATTTT
CANSRDYSSTDTQYF
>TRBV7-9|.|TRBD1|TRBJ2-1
TGTGCCAGCAGCTTAGTGGCAGGGGGTTACAATGAGCAGTTCTTC
CASSLVAGGYNEQFF
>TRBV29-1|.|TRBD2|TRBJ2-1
TGCAGCGTTGAGGGTGTAGCGGGAGGGTCCTACAATGAGCAGTTCTTC
CSVEGVAGGSYNEQFF
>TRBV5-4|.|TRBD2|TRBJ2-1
TGTGCCAGCAGCCCGGGGGGACTAGCGATAAATGAGCAGTTCTTC
CASSPGGLAINEQFF
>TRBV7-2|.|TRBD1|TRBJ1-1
TGTGCCAGCAGCCCGCAGGGGGCGTTGAACACTGAAGCTTTCTTT
CASSPQGALNTEAFF
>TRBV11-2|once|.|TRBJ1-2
TGTGCCAGCAGCCCTCCGGGTCACCTCTATGGCTACACCTTC
CASSPPGHLYGYTF
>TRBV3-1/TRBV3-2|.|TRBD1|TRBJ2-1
TGTGCCAGCAGCCAAGGAGGAACAGGGGGCCATGAGCAGTTCTTC
CASSQGGTGGHEQFF
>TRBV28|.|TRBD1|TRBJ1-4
TGTGCCAGCGTCGGGACAGGGAACGAAAAACTGTTTTTT
CASVGTGNEKLFF
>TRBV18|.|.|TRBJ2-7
TGTGCCAGCTCACCTATCGGGGAGCACGAGCAGTACTTC
CASSPIGEHEQYF
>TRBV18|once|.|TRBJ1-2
TGTGCCAGCTCCACCGCCCAGGGCAACAATAATGGCTACACCTTC
CASSTAQGNNNGYTF
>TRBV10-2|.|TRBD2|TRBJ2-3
TGCGCCAGCAGTGAACTAGCGGGGACGACAGATACGCAGTATTTT
CASSELAGTTDTQYF
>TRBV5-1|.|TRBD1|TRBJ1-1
TGCGCCAGCACCGACAGGGGTGGCTCGGGTACTGAAGCTTTCTTT
CASTDRGGSGTEAFF
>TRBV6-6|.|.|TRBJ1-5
TGTGCCAGCACCATGCGGAGCAATCAGCCCCAGCATTTT
CASTMRSNQPQHF
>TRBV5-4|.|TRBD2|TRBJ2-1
TGTGCCAGCAGCCCCGGACTAGCGGGGGCCGCTATATACAATGAGCAGTTCTTC
CASSPGLAGAAIYNEQFF
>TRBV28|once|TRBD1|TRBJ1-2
TGTGCCAGCAGTTCTCAGACAGGGGGCGGCTATGGCTACACCTTC
CASSSQTGGGYGYTF
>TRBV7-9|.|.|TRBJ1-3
TGTGCCAGCAGCTCCCAATGGGGCGCGAGCTCTGGAAACACCATATATTTT
CASSSQWGASSGNTIYF
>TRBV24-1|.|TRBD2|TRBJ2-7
TGTGCCACCCCCCGGACTAGCTACGAGCAGTACTTC
CATPRTSYEQYF
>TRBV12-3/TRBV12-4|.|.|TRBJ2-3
TGTGCCAGCAGTGCGAGGTTGGCAGATACGCAGTATTTT
CASSARLADTQYF
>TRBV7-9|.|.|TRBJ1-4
TGTGCCAGCAGCTACAATAATGAAAAACTGTTTTTT
CASSYNNEKLFF
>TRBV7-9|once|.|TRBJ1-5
TGTGCCAGCAGCGGGGGGGGAGGCAATCAGCCCCAGCATTTT
CASSGGGGNQPQHF
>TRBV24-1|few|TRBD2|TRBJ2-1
TGTGCCACCTCCCCGGGCGGGAGCTACAATGAGCAGTTCTTC
CATSPGGSYNEQFF
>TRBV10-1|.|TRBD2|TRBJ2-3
TGCGCCAGCAGTGAATTAAGCGGGGGCACAGATACGCAGTATTTT
CASSELSGGTDTQYF
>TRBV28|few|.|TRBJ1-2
TGTGCCAGCGGTACCGTGGGGGAGGTCTATGGCTACACCTTC
CASGTVGEVYGYTF
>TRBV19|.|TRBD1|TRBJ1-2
TGTGCCAGTAGTATAATGGACAGGGCCCCTAGGGAAGGCTACACCTTC
CASSIMDRAPREGYTF
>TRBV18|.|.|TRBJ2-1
TGTGCCAGCTCTTCACCGGGACTCGCCGAGCAGTTCTTC
CASSSPGLAEQFF
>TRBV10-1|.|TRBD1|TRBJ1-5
TGCGCCAGCAGTGAGTCGGTACAGGGGCCGGAGTATAGCAATCAGCCCCAGCATTTT
CASSESVQGPEYSNQPQHF
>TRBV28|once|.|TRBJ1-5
TGTGCCAGCGCTTCGGGGGGGTTTAAGCAGCCCCAGCATTTT
CASASGGFKQPQHF
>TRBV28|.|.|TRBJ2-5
TGTGCCAGCAGTTTGGGGGGGCGGGAGACCCAGTACTTC
CASSLGGRETQYF